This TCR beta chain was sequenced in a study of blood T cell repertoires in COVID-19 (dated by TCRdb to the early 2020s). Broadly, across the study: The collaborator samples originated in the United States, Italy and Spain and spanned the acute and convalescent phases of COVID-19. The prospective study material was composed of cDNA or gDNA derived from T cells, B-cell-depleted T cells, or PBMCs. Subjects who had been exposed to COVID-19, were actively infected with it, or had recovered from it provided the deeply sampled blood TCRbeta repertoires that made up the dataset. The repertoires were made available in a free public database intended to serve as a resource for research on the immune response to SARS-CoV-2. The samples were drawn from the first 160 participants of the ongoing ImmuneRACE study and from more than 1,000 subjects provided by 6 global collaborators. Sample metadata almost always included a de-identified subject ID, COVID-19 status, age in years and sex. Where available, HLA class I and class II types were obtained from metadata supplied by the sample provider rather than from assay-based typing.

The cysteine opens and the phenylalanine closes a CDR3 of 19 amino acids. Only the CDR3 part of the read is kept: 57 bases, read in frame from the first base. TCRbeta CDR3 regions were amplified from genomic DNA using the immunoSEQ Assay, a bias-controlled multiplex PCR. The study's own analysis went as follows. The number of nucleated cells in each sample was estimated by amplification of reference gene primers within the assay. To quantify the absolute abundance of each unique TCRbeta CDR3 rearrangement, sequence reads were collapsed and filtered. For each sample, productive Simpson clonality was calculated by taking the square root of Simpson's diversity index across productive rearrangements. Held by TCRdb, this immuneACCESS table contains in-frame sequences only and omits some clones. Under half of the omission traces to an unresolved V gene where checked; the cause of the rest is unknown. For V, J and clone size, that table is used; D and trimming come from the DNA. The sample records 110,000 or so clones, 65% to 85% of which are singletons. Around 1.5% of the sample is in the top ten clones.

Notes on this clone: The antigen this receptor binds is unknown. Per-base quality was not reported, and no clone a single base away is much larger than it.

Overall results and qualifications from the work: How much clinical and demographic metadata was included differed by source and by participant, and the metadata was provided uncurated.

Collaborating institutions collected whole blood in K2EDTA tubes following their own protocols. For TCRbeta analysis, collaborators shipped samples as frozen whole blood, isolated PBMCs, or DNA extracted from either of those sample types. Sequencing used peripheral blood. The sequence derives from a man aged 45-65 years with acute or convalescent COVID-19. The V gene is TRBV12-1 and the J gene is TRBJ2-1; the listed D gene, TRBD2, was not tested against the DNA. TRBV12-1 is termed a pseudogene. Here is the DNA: TGTGCCAGCAGCTCTCTACTAGCGGGAGAAATAAATATGTACAATGAGCAGTTCTTC. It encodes CASSSLLAGEINMYNEQFF.